Below, 10 T cell receptor beta chains from the same sample are listed, as sequenced in a study of OX40 agonist ivuxolimab in advanced cancers. The assay was immunoSEQ multiplex PCR, and TCRdb's table has in-frame clones only and misses some. This table holds over 50,000 clones, more than 70% found once. The source material was CD4+ or CD8+ T cells sorted from blood, sampled in a trial of the OX40 agonist ivuxolimab. These receptors all come from an adult with an advanced solid tumor such as melanoma, head and neck, liver or kidney cancer.

The V and J genes are TRBV7-3 and TRBJ1-1; TRBD1 might be the D (5 bases). V was cut by 5 bases and J by 4 bases, with 23 bases left in between. In germline, CDR1 is SGHTA, CDR2 FQGTGA. The CDR3 runs to 17 residues. The CDR3 DNA sequence: TGTGCCAGCAGCAGAGGCGGGGCAGGGCGGGGGAGCACTGAAGCTTTCTTT. It translates to CASSRGGAGRGSTEAFF.

The chain has TRBV5-4 and TRBJ2-1; D perhaps matches TRBD1 (6 bases). Germline CDR1 is SGHNT and CDR2 is YYREEE (reference sequence). The CDR3 totals 15 residues. With 4 bases removed from V and 4 bases from J, the gap between germline ends came to 15 bases. CDR3 sequence reads: CASSVRDKGYNEQFF. The DNA of the CDR3 is TGTGCCAGCAGCGTCCGGGACAAGGGATACAATGAGCAGTTCTTC.

The V and J genes are TRBV5-8 and TRBJ2-5; 11 bases agree with TRBD2. The CDR3 has 14 residues. Trimming cost V 4 bases and J 3 bases; bases outside gene matches: 2. Germline CDR1 SGHTS, CDR2 YDEGEE. The CDR3 nucleotides read TGTGCCAGCAGCCGGGGACTAGCGGAAGAGACCCAGTACTTC. Its translation is CASSRGLAEETQYF.

For the CDR3, the DNA is TGTGCCAGCAGTTACCCGGGAGGGGCGTTACGTGGGACCCAGTACTTC. It codes for CASSYPGGALRGTQYF. The chain employs TRBV6-5 and TRBJ2-5; 8 bases map to TRBD2. From germline, CDR1 is MNHEY and CDR2 SVGAGI. This CDR3 is 16 amino acids long. Trimming removed 2 bases from V and 7 bases from J; junction bases left unmatched: 12.

The chain is built from TRBV5-6 and TRBJ2-1, with no clear D. This CDR3 is built from 15 residues. From germline, CDR1 is SGHDT and CDR2 YYEEEE. V dropped 0 bases and J dropped 4 bases, with 11 bases sitting between them. The CDR3 sequence is CASSLDVKDYNEQFF. The DNA of the CDR3 is TGTGCCAGCAGCTTGGATGTTAAGGATTACAATGAGCAGTTCTTC.

On this clone itself: The junction does not match germline at one end; this may be a read error. This sequence joins TRBV9 and TRBJ2-7; 8 bases fit TRBD1. Germline CDR1 reads SGDLS; CDR2 reads YYNGEE. The CDR3 length is 15 residues. CDR3 sequence reads: CAGSAGQEFIYEQYF. The DNA of the CDR3 is TGTGCCGGCAGCGCGGGACAGGAGTTTATCTACGAGCAGTACTTC.

DNA of the CDR3: TGCGCCAGCAGCCCCCGGGGGGGACAGGGAGGAATCGAGCAGTACTTC. This translates into CASSPRGGQGGIEQYF. The rearrangement uses TRBV5-1 and TRBJ2-7, with D maybe TRBD1 (9 bases). The CDR3 runs 16 residues. Per germline, CDR1 SGHRS and CDR2 YFSETQ. The V and J ends lost 4 bases and 6 bases respectively, with 23 bases between them.

The chain links TRBV10-2 to TRBJ1-2; possibly TRBD1 for D (6 bases). Germline lookup yields CDR1 WSHSY and CDR2 SAAADI. The CDR3 consists of 12 residues. V dropped 6 bases and J dropped 4 bases, with 9 bases sitting between them. This chain's CDR3 is CASSEDSYGYTF. DNA for the CDR3: TGCGCCAGCAGCGAGGACAGCTATGGCTACACCTTC.

V gene TRBV5-1 combines with J gene TRBJ2-3; 10 bases map to TRBD2. Germline V gives CDR1 SGHRS, CDR2 YFSETQ. Losses at the gene ends were 0 bases for V and 6 bases for J; bases not matched to a gene: 4. The CDR3 totals 15 residues. The CDR3 nucleotides are TGCGCCAGCAGCTTGGCACTAGCGGGGCCCGATACGCAGTATTTT. Translated: CASSLALAGPDTQYF.

The V and J genes are TRBV5-1 and TRBJ1-2; tentative D call: TRBD1 (6 bases). V shed 0 bases and J shed 4 bases, with 10 bases lying between them. The CDR3 is made up of 14 amino acids. Germline CDR1 reads SGHRS; CDR2 reads YFSETQ. DNA of the CDR3: TGCGCCAGCAGCTTGGGGGACATAGGCTATGGCTACACCTTC. The encoded protein is CASSLGDIGYGYTF.